This TCR beta chain appears in the sequencing data of a study of blood T cell repertoires in COVID-19. About the research overall: Some COVID-19 samples were acute and others convalescent; all came from the United States, Italy and Spain. In each case, the material was cDNA or gDNA derived from T cells, B-cell-depleted T cells, or PBMCs.

V was pared by 5 bases and J by 5 bases, with 24 bases between. Germline loops: CDR1 SGHNT, CDR2 YENEEA. This CDR3 is 17 amino acids long. Original processing methods: Amplification of reference gene primers provided the estimated nucleated cell counts. Method: immunoSEQ multiplex PCR; TCRdb's copy keeps in-frame clones and lacks some. The V and J calls and clone size were taken over from that table, and D and trimming were inferred from the DNA. The repertoire holds approximately 100,000 clones, with 85% as singletons. The V gene is TRBV11-3, the J gene TRBJ2-5, with a weak D call TRBD1 (7 bases). The clonotype comes from a man older than 75 with acute or convalescent COVID-19. Material for sequencing was peripheral blood. The CDR3 region is CASSGTAGEGPVETQYF. The CDR3 DNA is TGTGCCAGCAGCGGGACAGCGGGTGAAGGCCCGGTGGAGACCCAGTACTTC.